A single T cell receptor beta chain is shown here with its context. CDR3 size: 19 residues. Germline V gene lookup returns CDR1 SGHRS and CDR2 YFSETQ. The junction had 12 bases not matched to a gene; V was cut back by 3 bases and J by 3 bases. This table comes from immunoSEQ multiplex PCR, and its TCRdb copy is limited to in-frame clones, with some not included. The table includes tens of thousands of clones, just under 95% detected once. Naive CD4 T cells, CD45RO-negative and CD62L-positive, were flow-sorted from PBMCs. The data originate from a study of human versus mouse CDR3 diversity and MHC coevolution. Turning to the study itself: The immunoSEQ assay reportedly detects one in 200,000 T cells. Each sample yielded about 0.6 x 10^7 to 1.8 x 10^7 valid reads.

What was sequenced was naive CD4+ T cells from blood. As to subset: CD45RO-negative CD62L-positive naive CD4 T cells. The chain joins TRBV5-1 to TRBJ2-2; the match to TRBD2 covers 12 bases. The receptor's source is a person between 55 and 69 years old in good health. CDR3 in amino acids: CASSSVGLAGRGDTGELFF. CDR3 DNA: TGCGCCAGCAGCTCCGTCGGACTAGCGGGACGAGGAGACACCGGGGAGCTGTTTTTT.